This T cell receptor (beta chain) stems from a study of long-term antiretroviral therapy in people with HIV. With respect to this clone: The antigen is not known.

The CDR3 length is 15 residues. The germline V gene has CDR1 SEHNR and CDR2 FQNEAQ (reference sequence). Trimming shortened V by 5 bases and J by 4 bases, and 16 bases separated the two germline ends. Study-wide results and limits: The data indicate that diversity increased after ART but remained below transplant donor controls.

Survey-level resolution applied to immunoSEQ assay v3.0. TCRdb's table, derived via immunoSEQ multiplex PCR, lists solely in-frame clones and lacks some. The sample lists fewer than 25,000 clones, over 75% occurring once. The source was unsorted PBMCs, collected just under 2.7 years after starting antiretroviral therapy. The receptor comes from a woman aged 50 to 65 with HIV. The V gene is TRBV7-9, the J gene TRBJ2-3, with a tentative D call TRBD2 (6 bases). This CDR3 reads CASSHRDFTPDTQYF. The CDR3, as DNA: TGTGCCAGCAGCCATAGGGACTTCACGCCAGATACGCAGTATTTT.